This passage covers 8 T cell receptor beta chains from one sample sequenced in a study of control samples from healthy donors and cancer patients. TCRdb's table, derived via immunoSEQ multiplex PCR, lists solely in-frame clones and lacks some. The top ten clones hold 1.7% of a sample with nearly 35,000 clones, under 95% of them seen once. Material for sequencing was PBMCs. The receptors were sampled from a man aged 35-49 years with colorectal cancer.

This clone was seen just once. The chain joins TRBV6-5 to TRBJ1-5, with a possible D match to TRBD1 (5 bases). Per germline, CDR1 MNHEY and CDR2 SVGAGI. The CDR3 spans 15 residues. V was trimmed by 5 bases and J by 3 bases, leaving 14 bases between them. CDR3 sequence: CASSTRATHNQPQHF. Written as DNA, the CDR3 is TGTGCCAGCAGTACCAGGGCGACCCACAATCAGCCCCAGCATTTT.

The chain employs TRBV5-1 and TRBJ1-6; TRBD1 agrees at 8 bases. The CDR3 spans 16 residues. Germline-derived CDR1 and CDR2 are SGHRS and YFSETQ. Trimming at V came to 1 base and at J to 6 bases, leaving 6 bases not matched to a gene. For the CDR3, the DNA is TGCGCCAGCAGCTTGACGGCCAGGGGGCTTAATTCACCCCTCCACTTT. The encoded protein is CASSLTARGLNSPLHF.

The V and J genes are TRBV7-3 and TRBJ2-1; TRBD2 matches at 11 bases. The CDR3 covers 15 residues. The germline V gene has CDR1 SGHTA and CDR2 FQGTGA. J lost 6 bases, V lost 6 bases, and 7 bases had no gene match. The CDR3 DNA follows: TGTGCCAGCAGGTACGGGACTAGCGGAAGCAATGAGCAGTTCTTC. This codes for CASRYGTSGSNEQFF.

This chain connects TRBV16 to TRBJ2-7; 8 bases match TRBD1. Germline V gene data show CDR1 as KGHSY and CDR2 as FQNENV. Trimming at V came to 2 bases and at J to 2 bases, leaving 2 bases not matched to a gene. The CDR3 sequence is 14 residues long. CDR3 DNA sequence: TGTGCCAGCAGCCAAGGGACAGGTCCCTACGAGCAGTACTTC. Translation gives CASSQGTGPYEQYF.

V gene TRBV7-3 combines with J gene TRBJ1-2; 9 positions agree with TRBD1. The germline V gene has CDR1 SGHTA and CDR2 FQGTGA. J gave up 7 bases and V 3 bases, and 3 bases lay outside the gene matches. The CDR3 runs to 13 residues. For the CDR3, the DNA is TGTGCCAGCAGCTTTACAGGGGGCTCTGGCTACACCTTC. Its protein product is CASSFTGGSGYTF.

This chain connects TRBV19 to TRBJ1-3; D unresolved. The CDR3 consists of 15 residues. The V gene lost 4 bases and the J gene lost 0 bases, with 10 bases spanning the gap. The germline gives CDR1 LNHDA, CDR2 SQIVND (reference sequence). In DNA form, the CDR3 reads TGTGCCAGTAGTACAGACGGAAGCTCTGGAAACACCATATATTTT. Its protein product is CASSTDGSSGNTIYF.

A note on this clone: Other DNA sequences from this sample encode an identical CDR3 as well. The CDR3 bases are TGTGCCAGTTCTGAGACAGGAGACTATGGCTACACCTTC. Translated, it gives CASSETGDYGYTF. The gene calls are TRBV19 and TRBJ1-2; TRBD1 might be the D (6 bases). Germline V gene sequence: CDR1 LNHDA, CDR2 SQIVND (reference sequence). The CDR3 is made up of 13 amino acids. Trimming shortened V by 8 bases and J by 3 bases, and 13 bases separated the two germline ends.

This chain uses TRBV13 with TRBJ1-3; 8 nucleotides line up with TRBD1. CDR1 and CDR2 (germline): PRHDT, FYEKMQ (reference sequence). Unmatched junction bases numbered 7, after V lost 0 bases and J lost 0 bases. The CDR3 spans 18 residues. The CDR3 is CASSLGPTGGDSGNTIYF. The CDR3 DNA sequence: TGTGCCAGCAGCTTAGGCCCCACAGGGGGAGACTCTGGAAACACCATATATTTT. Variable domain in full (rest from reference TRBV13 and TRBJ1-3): AAGVIQSPRHLIKEKRETATLKCYPIPRHDTVYWYQQGPGQDPQFLISFYEKMQSDKGSIPDRFSAQQFSDYHSELNMSSLELGDSALYFCASSLGPTGGDSGNTIYFGEGSWLTVV.